A single sample is the source of the 30 T cell receptor beta chains below, sequenced in a study of blood T cell repertoires in COVID-19. The protocol was immunoSEQ multiplex PCR, while the TCRdb copy is restricted to in-frame clones and leaves out a portion. Among about 190,000 clones listed, about 77% were seen once. Sequencing was performed on peripheral blood. The receptors were sampled from a woman of 80 years or more with active or convalescent COVID-19.

This chain connects TRBV7-9 to TRBJ2-6; 7 nucleotides match TRBD1. The V gene's germline CDR1 is SEHNR and CDR2 FQNEAQ (reference sequence). The CDR3 extends over 18 amino acids. After removal of 2 bases from V and 2 bases from J, the junction contained 9 bases not matched to a gene. The CDR3 nucleotides are TGTGCCAGCAGCTTACCACCAACAGGGGATGCTGGGGCCAACGTCCTGACTTTC. Its translation: CASSLPPTGDAGANVLTF.

The chain carries TRBV5-6 and TRBJ1-1, with D unclear. V was trimmed by 0 bases and J by 11 bases, leaving 11 bases between them. This CDR3 has 12 residues. The germline CDR1 and CDR2 sequences are SGHDT and YYEEEE. Here the CDR3 DNA reads TGTGCCAGCAGCTTGGGCACCGCCAGTGCTTTCTTT. Protein: CASSLGTASAFF. The variable domain in full, with the rest retrieved from reference TRBV5-6 and TRBJ1-1, is DAGVTQSPTHLIKTRGQQVTLRCSPKSGHDTVSWYQQALGQGPQFIFQYYEEEERQRGNFPDRFSGHQFPNYSSELNVNALLLGDSALYLCASSLGTASAFFGQGTRLTVV.

J is TRBJ2-3 and V is TRBV2; tentatively, D is TRBD2 (5 bases). V shed 6 bases and J shed 4 bases, with 17 bases lying between them. Per germline, CDR1 SNHLY and CDR2 FYNNEI. The length of the CDR3 is 15 residues. CDR3 in DNA: TGTGCCAGCAGCGAGCGGTCCTTACACGCAGATACGCAGTATTTT. This gives the protein CASSERSLHADTQYF.

The chain employs TRBV2 and TRBJ2-5; D unclear. Trimming cost V 7 bases and J 2 bases, with 11 bases left between them. Germline V lookup: CDR1 SNHLY, CDR2 FYNNEI. This CDR3 comprises 13 residues. CDR3 DNA: TGTGCCAGCAAATATGCCGCGCAAGAGACCCAGTACTTC. This encodes CASKYAAQETQYF.

This clone was counted a few times. The chain carries TRBV4-1 and TRBJ1-2; 8 bases map to TRBD1. The length of the CDR3 is 15 residues. Germline loops: CDR1 MGHRA, CDR2 YSYEKL. Trimming at V came to 2 bases and at J to 6 bases, leaving 8 bases not matched to a gene. CDR3 sequence (DNA): TGCGCCAGCAGCCAATCCGCGGACAGGGATAATGGCTACACCTTC. Protein sequence: CASSQSADRDNGYTF.

The rearrangement joins TRBV7-6 to TRBJ1-3; D gene unclear. The ends were cut back, 1 base at V and 0 bases at J, with 13 bases in the middle. Per the germline V gene, CDR1 is SGHVS and CDR2 is FNYEAQ. CDR3 size: 17 residues. The CDR3 nucleotides are TGTGCCAGCAGCTTAGTGGCGGGTGTAAGCTCTGGAAACACCATATATTTT. Protein: CASSLVAGVSSGNTIYF.

The count of this clone is one. The chain is built from TRBV11-2 and TRBJ2-7; 9 bases match TRBD1. This CDR3 has 16 amino acids. V dropped 4 bases and J dropped 4; count of bases not matched to a gene: 11. CDR1 is SGHAT, CDR2 FQNNGV, per germline. This CDR3 reads CASSSIMGQGEYEQYF. The CDR3 coding sequence is TGTGCCAGCAGCTCAATAATGGGACAGGGCGAGTACGAGCAGTACTTC.

V and J are TRBV5-5 and TRBJ1-2; the D is unclear. Germline V gene lookup returns CDR1 SGHKS and CDR2 YYEKEE (reference sequence). The V end was cut by 0 bases, the J end by 4 bases, with 10 bases between. The CDR3 is 14 residues long. In DNA, the CDR3 is TGTGCCAGCAGCTTGGCGGCGCAGGCCTATGGCTACACCTTC. It translates to CASSLAAQAYGYTF.

This clone occurred once. The gene calls are TRBV7-2 and TRBJ1-3; a weak D match, TRBD1 (6 bases). The germline gives CDR1 SGHTA, CDR2 FQGNSA. Trimming cost V 5 bases and J 3 bases, with 14 bases left between them. The CDR3 runs 15 residues. CDR3 sequence reads: CASSTYRVGGNTIYF. CDR3 in DNA: TGTGCCAGCAGCACGTACAGGGTCGGTGGAAACACCATATATTTT. Combining the CDR3 with reference TRBV7-2 and TRBJ1-3 gives the whole variable domain GAGVSQSPSNKVTEKGKDVELRCDPISGHTALYWYRQSLGQGLEFLIYFQGNSAPDKSGLPSDRFSAERTGGSVSTLTIQRTQQEDSAVYLCASSTYRVGGNTIYFGEGSWLTVV.

This chain connects TRBV29-1 to TRBJ2-3; 10 positions agree with TRBD1. V shed 4 bases, J shed 1 base, and the junction held 5 bases outside the gene matches. Germline assignment: CDR1 SQVTM and CDR2 ANQGSEA. The CDR3 totals 15 residues. CDR3 sequence (DNA): TGCAGCGTTGCCCGCGGGACAGGGGGCACAGATACGCAGTATTTT. This translates into CSVARGTGGTDTQYF.

The genes are TRBV3-1 (or the pseudogene TRBV3-2) and TRBJ2-7; D is unclear. Germline values: CDR1 LGHDT, CDR2 YNNKEL (reference sequence). The CDR3 covers 16 residues. The ends were cut back, 0 bases at V and 5 bases at J, with 17 bases in the middle. The DNA for the CDR3 is TGTGCCAGCAGCCAAGATATGGGTAGCCGCAGTCACGAGCAGTACTTC. Its translation is CASSQDMGSRSHEQYF.

This clone occurred a few times. The CDR3 nucleotides are TGTGCCAGCACTAAGCACGCCGGGACAGGGGGTGGCGAGCAGTACTTC. This gives the protein CASTKHAGTGGGEQYF. The gene calls are TRBV9 and TRBJ2-7; 11 positions match TRBD1. V lost 6 bases to trimming and J lost 6 bases; unmatched junction nucleotides: 14. This CDR3 has 16 residues. Germline values: CDR1 SGDLS, CDR2 YYNGEE.

The chain couples TRBV30 to TRBJ1-1, with D perhaps matching TRBD1 (5 bases). Germline V gene lookup returns CDR1 GTSNPN and CDR2 SVGIG (reference sequence). The CDR3 is made up of 16 amino acids. The V gene lost 0 bases and the J gene lost 4 bases, with 18 bases spanning the gap. CDR3 nucleotide sequence: TGTGCCTGGAGTGTCAACTTTAAGGGGAGGGGCACTGAAGCTTTCTTT. It specifies CAWSVNFKGRGTEAFF. The entire variable domain, with the rest obtained from reference TRBV30 and TRBJ1-1, is as follows: SQTIHQWPATLVQPVGSPLSLECTVEGTSNPNLYWYRQAAGRGLQLLFYSVGIGQISSEVPQNLSASRPQDRQFILSSKKLLLSDSGFYLCAWSVNFKGRGTEAFFGQGTRLTVV.

This rearrangement joins TRBV6-1 to TRBJ2-1; D is undetermined. This CDR3 has 15 amino acids. Trimming shortened V by 3 bases and J by 2 bases, and 11 bases separated the two germline ends. Germline CDR1 is MNHNS and CDR2 is SASEGT. The CDR3 nucleotides read TGTGCCAGCAGTGATCTCAGCGTTACCTACAATGAGCAGTTCTTC. Translated, it gives CASSDLSVTYNEQFF.

The gene calls are TRBV5-4 and TRBJ2-6, with a tentative D call TRBD2 (7 bases). Germline CDR1 is SGHNT and CDR2 is YYREEE (reference sequence). The CDR3 contains 16 residues. Trimming removed 0 bases at V and 4 bases at J, with 11 bases between. For the CDR3, the DNA is TGTGCCAGCAGCTTGGCCGGGGGGCCAGGGGCCAACGTCCTGACTTTC. As protein: CASSLAGGPGANVLTF. Drawing the rest from reference TRBV5-4 and TRBJ2-6, the complete variable domain is ETGVTQSPTHLIKTRGQQVTLRCSSQSGHNTVSWYQQALGQGPQFIFQYYREEENGRGNFPPRFSGLQFPNYSSELNVNALELDDSALYLCASSLAGGPGANVLTFGAGSRLTVL.

The rearrangement joins TRBV3-1 (or the pseudogene TRBV3-2) to TRBJ1-4; D remains unclear. From germline, CDR1 is LGHDT and CDR2 YNNKEL (reference sequence). This CDR3 is built from 12 residues. Trimming removed 4 bases at V and 8 bases at J, with 8 bases between. The CDR3: CASSPDREKLFF. The CDR3 nucleotides are TGTGCCAGCAGCCCCGATCGGGAAAAACTGTTTTTT.

Only one count was recorded for this clone. CDR3 DNA sequence: TGTGCCAGCAGCCCAAAGGGAGGGGATTCGAGCAATCAGCCCCAGCATTTT. It translates to CASSPKGGDSSNQPQHF. The J gene is TRBJ1-5, the V gene TRBV21-1. TRBV21-1 is a pseudogene. CDR3 length equals 17 residues.

As for this clone: One junction end does not reproduce the germline sequence, and a read error may be involved. The chain combines TRBV9 with TRBJ2-1, with 14 bases identical to TRBD2. This CDR3 is 17 amino acids long. Germline V gene data show CDR1 as SGDLS and CDR2 as YYNGEE. The chain's CDR3 is CASTVVGLAGGNNEQFF. The CDR3, as DNA: TGTGCCAGCACCGTAGTCGGACTAGCGGGGGGAAACAATGAGCAGTTCTTC.

The J gene is TRBJ1-5, the V gene TRBV20-1; D gene uncertain. Trimming left V 3 bases short and J 0 bases short, with 9 bases between. Germline CDR1 and CDR2: DFQATT and SNEGSKA (reference sequence). This CDR3 has 14 amino acids. CDR3 in amino acids: CSASGGNSNQPQHF. The CDR3, as DNA: TGCAGTGCTAGTGGAGGGAATAGCAATCAGCCCCAGCATTTT.

The CDR3: CASSSTRGTQYF. CDR3 DNA sequence: TGTGCCAGCAGTTCGACCCGGGGGACCCAGTACTTC. This chain links TRBV6-5 with TRBJ2-5; tentative D call: TRBD2 (5 bases). Trimming pared 4 bases from V and 7 bases from J, leaving 10 bases between. The germline gives CDR1 MNHEY, CDR2 SVGAGI. The CDR3 is made up of 12 amino acids.

To note about this clone: Different DNA sequences within this sample yield the same CDR3. This chain joins TRBV5-6 and TRBJ2-7; D is possibly TRBD1 (5 bases). CDR3 length: 14 residues. V was pared by 0 bases and J by 0 bases, with 7 bases between. The germline CDR1 and CDR2 sequences are SGHDT and YYEEEE. The CDR3 reads CASSLGGDSYEQYF. The CDR3 coding sequence is TGTGCCAGCAGCTTGGGGGGCGACTCCTACGAGCAGTACTTC.

The chain carries TRBV28 and TRBJ1-1; the match to TRBD1 covers 10 bases. Germline V gene data show CDR1 as MDHEN and CDR2 as SYDVKM. With V trimmed by 5 bases and J by 0 bases, 12 bases remained unmatched. This CDR3 has 18 residues. Here the CDR3 reads CASSQLPWTGGMNTEAFF. The CDR3 region has the DNA TGTGCCAGCAGTCAACTTCCATGGACAGGGGGTATGAACACTGAAGCTTTCTTT.

The chain joins TRBV30 to TRBJ1-6; D not resolved. The CDR3 loop spans 14 amino acids. The ends were cut back, 3 bases at V and 5 bases at J, with 11 bases in the middle. Germline assignment: CDR1 GTSNPN and CDR2 SVGIG (reference sequence). CDR3 nucleotides: TGTGCCTGGAGCTCAGGCGCCAATAATTCACCCCTCCACTTT. Translating it yields CAWSSGANNSPLHF.

V gene TRBV3-1 (or the pseudogene TRBV3-2) combines with J gene TRBJ2-7; D uncertain. The V gene lost 1 base and the J gene lost 6 bases, with 4 bases spanning the gap. Per germline, CDR1 LGHDT and CDR2 YNNKEL (reference sequence). The CDR3 length is 11 residues. CDR3 bases: TGTGCCAGCAGCCAAGCGGTCGAGCAGTACTTC. Translation gives CASSQAVEQYF.

This sequence joins TRBV2 and TRBJ1-1; D gene unclear. Trimming took 4 bases from V and 2 from J, leaving 8 bases between them. CDR1 is SNHLY, CDR2 FYNNEI, per germline. The length of the CDR3 is 13 residues. The CDR3 region is CASSVESNTEAFF. CDR3 DNA sequence: TGTGCCAGCAGTGTGGAGTCAAACACTGAAGCTTTCTTT.

V gene TRBV7-9 combines with J gene TRBJ1-1; D ambiguous. The CDR3 has 13 residues. Trimming took off 5 bases at V and 0 bases at J, with 7 bases between the two ends. Germline V lookup: CDR1 SEHNR, CDR2 FQNEAQ (reference sequence). The DNA for the CDR3 is TGTGCCAGCAGCCCTATACTGAACACTGAAGCTTTCTTT. This gives the protein CASSPILNTEAFF. The complete variable domain, with remaining parts taken from reference TRBV7-9 and TRBJ1-1, reads DTGVSQNPRHKITKRGQNVTFRCDPISEHNRLYWYRQTLGQGPEFLTYFQNEAQLEKSRLLSDRFSAERPKGSFSTLEIQRTEQGDSAMYLCASSPILNTEAFFGQGTRLTVV.

This clone was picked up a small number of times. The gene calls are TRBV12-3 or TRBV12-4 and TRBJ1-5; D is unresolved. V gave up 3 bases and J gave up 7 bases, with 7 bases separating them. This CDR3 region has 12 residues. CDR3 loop: CASSLGSQPQHF. The CDR3 DNA follows: TGTGCCAGCAGTTTGGGGAGCCAGCCCCAGCATTTT.

The V and J genes are TRBV28 and TRBJ1-2, with D uncertain. Trimming stripped 6 bases from V and 4 bases from J, with 9 bases between. The CDR3 consists of 12 residues. The germline gives CDR1 MDHEN, CDR2 SYDVKM. CDR3 residues: CASRQLGYGYTF. CDR3 coding DNA: TGTGCCAGCAGACAGCTTGGCTATGGCTACACCTTC.

The CDR3 region has the DNA TGTGCCAGCAGCGTAGACAGGAGCCAAGAGACCCAGTACTTC. This gives the protein CASSVDRSQETQYF. The chain is built from TRBV9 and TRBJ2-5, with a tentative D call TRBD1 (5 bases). CDR1 and CDR2 (germline): SGDLS, YYNGEE. The CDR3 has 14 residues. With 0 bases removed from V and 1 base from J, the gap between germline ends came to 7 bases.

This clone was detected once. This chain's CDR3 is CASSSLINGGTYEQYF. CDR3 in DNA: TGCGCCAGCAGCTCACTCATCAACGGGGGGACCTACGAGCAGTACTTC. V and J are TRBV5-1 and TRBJ2-7; 7 nucleotides line up with TRBD2. There are 16 residues in the CDR3. The ends lost 3 bases at V and 2 bases at J; junction bases unmatched: 11. CDR1 and CDR2 (germline): SGHRS, YFSETQ.